This is a list of T cell receptor beta chains from one sample in a study of T cell responses to AZD1222 COVID-19 vaccine. Repertoires were generated with immunoSEQ multiplex PCR, while TCRdb's copy carries only in-frame clones and drops some. Of roughly 150,000 clones listed, 85% to 95% were seen once; the top ten hold about 1.5%. The starting material was peripheral blood, obtained on day 0 of AZD1222 vaccination. The receptor source for this set is an adult in good health. CDR3s include the opening cysteine and the closing phenylalanine or tryptophan.

CDR3: CASSQEGSGGADEQYF
V: TRBV4-2
J: TRBJ2-7

CDR3: CASSLRVRNYEQYF
V: TRBV28
J: TRBJ2-7

CDR3: CASREDRGGRETQYF
V: TRBV2
J: TRBJ2-5

CDR3: CASSTDRVSGNTIYF
V: TRBV6-5
J: TRBJ1-3

CDR3: CASSLGTSGQDTQYF
V: TRBV27
J: TRBJ2-3

CDR3: CASSHPPYEQYF
V: TRBV28
J: TRBJ2-7

CDR3: CASSKLQGGADTQYF
V: TRBV21-1
J: TRBJ2-3

CDR3: CASSLRDRGGTGELFF
V: TRBV7-8
J: TRBJ2-2

CDR3: CSVEGLTPANVLTF
V: TRBV29-1
J: TRBJ2-6

CDR3: CASGSGPSRANEKLFF
V: TRBV12-5
J: TRBJ1-4

CDR3: CAWGPGSLGNTIYF
V: TRBV30
J: TRBJ1-3

CDR3: CASSQDHGRNNSPLHF
V: TRBV4-1
J: TRBJ1-6

CDR3: CATAWGSGYEQYF
V: TRBV28
J: TRBJ2-7

CDR3: CASSLTSRSSYNEQFF
V: TRBV5-4
J: TRBJ2-1

CDR3: CATSSLGPGGTEAFF
V: TRBV15
J: TRBJ1-1

CDR3: CSAISGTRWYF
V: TRBV20-1
J: TRBJ2-7

CDR3: CASSQDSAVAGNTIYF
V: TRBV14
J: TRBJ1-3

CDR3: CSAGGPSGDYEQYF
V: TRBV20-1
J: TRBJ2-7

CDR3: CASSPEGGEQFF
V: TRBV7-9
J: TRBJ2-1

CDR3: CSVDVPGRTEAFF
V: TRBV29-1
J: TRBJ1-1

CDR3: CASSQRYTEAFF
V: TRBV3-1/TRBV3-2
J: TRBJ1-1

CDR3: CASSPRGYNTEAFF
V: TRBV7-2
J: TRBJ1-1

CDR3: CASSLASTPYTGELFF
V: TRBV5-6
J: TRBJ2-2

CDR3: CSVAGANYGYTF
V: TRBV29-1
J: TRBJ1-2

CDR3: CASAGGVDTQYF
V: TRBV28
J: TRBJ2-3

CDR3: CASGDPMNTEAFF
V: TRBV9
J: TRBJ1-1

CDR3: CASTSSWQQYF
V: TRBV2
J: TRBJ2-7

CDR3: CASSSTGPYGYTF
V: TRBV11-2
J: TRBJ1-2

CDR3: CASSYWPSGLYGYTF
V: TRBV6-2/TRBV6-3
J: TRBJ1-2

CDR3: CASSLTGEGYTF
V: TRBV5-1
J: TRBJ1-2

CDR3: CASSLTGDTEAFF
V: TRBV11-2
J: TRBJ1-1

CDR3: CASRTSSRVDEQYF
V: TRBV28
J: TRBJ2-7

CDR3: CASSKSSGYDQPQHF
V: TRBV21-1
J: TRBJ1-5

CDR3: CSAITTGKMGEQYF
V: TRBV29-1
J: TRBJ2-7

CDR3: CASSFIEVMANEKLFF
V: TRBV7-2
J: TRBJ1-4

CDR3: CASGPSPNTEAFF
V: TRBV12-5
J: TRBJ1-1

CDR3: CSARGDLLQLAKNIQYF
V: TRBV29-1
J: TRBJ2-4

CDR3: CASTGGWGSVREAFF
V: TRBV28
J: TRBJ1-1

CDR3: CASSPRETSANEQFF
V: TRBV18
J: TRBJ2-1

CDR3: CASSEAPDPVYGYTF
V: TRBV6-1
J: TRBJ1-2

CDR3: CASSEGDTDTQYF
V: TRBV6-4
J: TRBJ2-3

CDR3: CASKERFPNTGELFF
V: TRBV2
J: TRBJ2-2

CDR3: CAWSDRTKEQYF
V: TRBV30
J: TRBJ2-7

CDR3: CATSPTRGQGNQPQHF
V: TRBV24-1
J: TRBJ1-5

CDR3: CASSLANSPLHF
V: TRBV3-1/TRBV3-2
J: TRBJ1-6

CDR3: CASSAWGIADEQYF
V: TRBV7-9
J: TRBJ2-7

CDR3: CASSQSHRRGYEQYF
V: TRBV13
J: TRBJ2-7

CDR3: CASSVGGGPYNEQFF
V: TRBV9
J: TRBJ2-1

CDR3: CASSLADRGVANTIYF
V: TRBV7-9
J: TRBJ1-3

CDR3: CASSPKGTGVTEQFF
V: TRBV5-4
J: TRBJ2-1

CDR3: CATSLDSYGYTF
V: TRBV2
J: TRBJ1-2

CDR3: CASSPQMTPTYEQYF
V: TRBV4-2
J: TRBJ2-7

CDR3: CASSYPLNRFTDTQYF
V: TRBV6-6
J: TRBJ2-3

CDR3: CASSGTSGGVYNEQFF
V: TRBV11-2
J: TRBJ2-1

CDR3: CASRTWGGYVLTF
V: TRBV5-8
J: TRBJ2-6

CDR3: CASSFRGGQKNIQYF
V: TRBV7-9
J: TRBJ2-4

CDR3: CASSFTGLNQPQHF
V: TRBV27
J: TRBJ1-5